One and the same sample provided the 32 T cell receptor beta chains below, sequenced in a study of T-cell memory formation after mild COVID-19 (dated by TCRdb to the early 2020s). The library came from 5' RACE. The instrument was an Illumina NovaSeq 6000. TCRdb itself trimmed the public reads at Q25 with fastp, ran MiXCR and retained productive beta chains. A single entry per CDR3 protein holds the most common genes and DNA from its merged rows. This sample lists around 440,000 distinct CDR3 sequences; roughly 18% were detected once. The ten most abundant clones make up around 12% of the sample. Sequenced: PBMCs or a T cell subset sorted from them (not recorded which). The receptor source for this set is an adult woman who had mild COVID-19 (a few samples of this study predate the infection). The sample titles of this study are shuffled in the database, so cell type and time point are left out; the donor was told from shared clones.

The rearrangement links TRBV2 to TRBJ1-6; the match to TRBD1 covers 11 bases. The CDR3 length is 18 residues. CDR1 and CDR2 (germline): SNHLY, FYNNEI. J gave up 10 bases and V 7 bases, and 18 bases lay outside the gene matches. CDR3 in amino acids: CASTPGASGQGVGSPLHF. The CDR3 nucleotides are TGTGCCAGCACCCCTGGGGCCTCGGGACAGGGGGTAGGATCACCCCTCCACTTT.

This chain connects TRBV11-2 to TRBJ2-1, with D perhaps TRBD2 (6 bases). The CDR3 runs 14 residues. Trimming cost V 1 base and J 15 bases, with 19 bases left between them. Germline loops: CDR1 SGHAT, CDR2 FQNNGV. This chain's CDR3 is CASSLARGPPGRFF. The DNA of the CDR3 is TGTGCCAGCAGCTTAGCACGGGGACCCCCCGGGAGGTTCTTC.

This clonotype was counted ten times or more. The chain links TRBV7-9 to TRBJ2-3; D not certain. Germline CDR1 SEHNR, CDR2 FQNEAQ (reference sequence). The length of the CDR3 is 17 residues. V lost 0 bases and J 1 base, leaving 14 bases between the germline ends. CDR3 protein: CASSLASSYRGTDTQYF. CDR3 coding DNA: TGTGCCAGCAGCTTAGCGTCATCTTATCGGGGCACAGATACGCAGTATTTT.

Written as DNA, the CDR3 is TGTGCCAGCAACCTACATGGGAACACTGAAGCTTTCTTT. It is translated as CASNLHGNTEAFF. The V gene is TRBV12-3 or TRBV12-4, the J gene TRBJ1-1, with no clear D. The CDR3 is made up of 13 amino acids. V lost 7 bases and J lost 1, with 10 bases in between.

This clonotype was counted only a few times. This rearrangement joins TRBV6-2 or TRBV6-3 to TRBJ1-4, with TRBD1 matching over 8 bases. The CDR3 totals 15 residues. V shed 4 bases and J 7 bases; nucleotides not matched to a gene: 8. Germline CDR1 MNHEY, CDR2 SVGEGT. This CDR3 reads CASSSRTGRGEKLFF. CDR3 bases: TGTGCCAGCAGTTCTCGGACAGGGAGAGGTGAAAAACTGTTTTTT.

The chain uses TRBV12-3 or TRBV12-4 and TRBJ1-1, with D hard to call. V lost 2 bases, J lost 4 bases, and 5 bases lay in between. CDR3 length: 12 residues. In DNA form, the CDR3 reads TGTGCCAGCAGTTTATTACTCACTGAAGCTTTCTTT. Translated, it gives CASSLLLTEAFF.

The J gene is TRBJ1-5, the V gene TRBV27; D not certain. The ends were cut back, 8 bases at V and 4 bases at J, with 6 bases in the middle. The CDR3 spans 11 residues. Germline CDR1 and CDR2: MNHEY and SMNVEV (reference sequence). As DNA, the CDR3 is TGTGCCAGCGGCCTTAATCAGCCCCAGCATTTT. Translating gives CASGLNQPQHF.

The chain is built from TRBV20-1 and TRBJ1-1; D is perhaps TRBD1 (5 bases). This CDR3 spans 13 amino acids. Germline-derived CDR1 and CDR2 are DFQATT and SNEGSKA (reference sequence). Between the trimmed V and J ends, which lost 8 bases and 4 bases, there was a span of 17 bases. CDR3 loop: CSPWGGVGTEAFF. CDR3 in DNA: TGCAGTCCCTGGGGGGGGGTGGGCACTGAAGCTTTCTTT.

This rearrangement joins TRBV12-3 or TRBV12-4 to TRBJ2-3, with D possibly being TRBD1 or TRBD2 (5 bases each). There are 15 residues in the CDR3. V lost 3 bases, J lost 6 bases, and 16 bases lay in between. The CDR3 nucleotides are TGTGCCAGCAGTTTTCGGGACCGAGAAGCTGATACGCAGTATTTT. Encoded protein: CASSFRDREADTQYF.

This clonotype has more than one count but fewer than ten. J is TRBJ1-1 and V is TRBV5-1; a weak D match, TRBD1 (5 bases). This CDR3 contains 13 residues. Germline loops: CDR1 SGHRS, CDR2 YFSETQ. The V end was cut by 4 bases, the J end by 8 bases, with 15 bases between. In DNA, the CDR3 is TGCGCCAGCAGCGTCCGTGGGGAGGGGGAAGCTTTCTTT. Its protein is CASSVRGEGEAFF.

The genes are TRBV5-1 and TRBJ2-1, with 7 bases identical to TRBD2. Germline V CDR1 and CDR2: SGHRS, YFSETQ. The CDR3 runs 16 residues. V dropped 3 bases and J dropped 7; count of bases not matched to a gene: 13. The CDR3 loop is CASSSSGTNLWNEQFF. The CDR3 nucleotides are TGCGCCAGCAGCTCTTCCGGGACTAACCTTTGGAATGAGCAGTTCTTC.

The CDR3 coding sequence is TGTGCCAGCAGTTCCCTCTCCCGCGGGACAGGGGGGCGCGAGCAGTACTTC. Translation: CASSSLSRGTGGREQYF. The chain links TRBV12-3 or TRBV12-4 to TRBJ2-7, with TRBD1 identical over 11 bases. V shed 4 bases and J 6 bases; nucleotides not matched to a gene: 14. The length of the CDR3 is 17 residues.

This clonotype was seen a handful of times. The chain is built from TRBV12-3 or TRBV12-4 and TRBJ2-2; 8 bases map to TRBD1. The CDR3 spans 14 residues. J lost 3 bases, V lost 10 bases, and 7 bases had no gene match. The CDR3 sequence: CATQQGDYTGELFF. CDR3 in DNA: TGTGCCACACAACAGGGGGATTACACCGGGGAGCTGTTTTTT.

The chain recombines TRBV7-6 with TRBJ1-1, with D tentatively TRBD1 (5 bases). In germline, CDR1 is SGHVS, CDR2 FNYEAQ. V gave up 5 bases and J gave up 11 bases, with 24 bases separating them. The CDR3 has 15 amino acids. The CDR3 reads CASSPPGGDSTSAFF. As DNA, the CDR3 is TGTGCCAGCAGCCCCCCGGGGGGGGACTCCACTTCGGCTTTCTTT.

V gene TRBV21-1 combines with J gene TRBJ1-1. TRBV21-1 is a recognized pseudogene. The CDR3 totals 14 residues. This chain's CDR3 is CASSKRRENTEAFF. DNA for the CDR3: TGTGCCAGCAGCAAACGAAGGGAGAACACTGAAGCTTTCTTT.

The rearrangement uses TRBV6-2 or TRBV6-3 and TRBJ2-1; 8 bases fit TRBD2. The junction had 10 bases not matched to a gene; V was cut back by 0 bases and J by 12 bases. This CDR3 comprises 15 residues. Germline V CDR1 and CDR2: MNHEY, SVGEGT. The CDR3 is CASSYSGGGPSRQFF. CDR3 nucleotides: TGTGCCAGCAGTTACTCCGGCGGGGGGCCTAGTAGGCAGTTCTTC.

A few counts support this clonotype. Here the CDR3 DNA reads TGTGCCAGCAGCCCAGGGTGGGCGGGGGACGAGCAGTACTTC. Translated, it gives CASSPGWAGDEQYF. This chain uses TRBV4-2 with TRBJ2-7; 7 bases match TRBD2. This CDR3 has 14 amino acids. V was pared by 4 bases and J by 5 bases, with 8 bases of the junction left unmatched. Germline values: CDR1 LGHNA, CDR2 YNFKEQ.

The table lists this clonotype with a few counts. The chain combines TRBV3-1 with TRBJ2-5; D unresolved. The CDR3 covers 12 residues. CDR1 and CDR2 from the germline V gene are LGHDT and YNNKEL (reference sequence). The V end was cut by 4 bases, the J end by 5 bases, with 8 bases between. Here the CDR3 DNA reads TGTGCCAGCAGCCGGTGGACGGAGACCCAGTACTTC. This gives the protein CASSRWTETQYF.

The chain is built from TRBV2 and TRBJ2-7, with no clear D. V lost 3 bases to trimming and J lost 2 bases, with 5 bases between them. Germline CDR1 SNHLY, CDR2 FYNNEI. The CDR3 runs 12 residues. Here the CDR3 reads CASSETAYEQYF. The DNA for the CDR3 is TGTGCCAGCAGTGAGACGGCCTACGAGCAGTACTTC.

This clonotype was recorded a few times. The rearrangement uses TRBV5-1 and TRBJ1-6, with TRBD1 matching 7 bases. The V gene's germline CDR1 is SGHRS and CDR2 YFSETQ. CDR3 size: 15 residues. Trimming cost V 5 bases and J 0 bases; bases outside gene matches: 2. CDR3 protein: CASRTGSSYNSPLHF. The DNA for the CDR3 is TGCGCCAGCAGGACAGGGAGCTCCTATAATTCACCCCTCCACTTT.

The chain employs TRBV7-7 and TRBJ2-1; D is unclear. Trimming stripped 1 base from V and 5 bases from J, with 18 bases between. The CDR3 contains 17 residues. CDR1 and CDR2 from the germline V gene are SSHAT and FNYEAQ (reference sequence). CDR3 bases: TGTGCCAGCAGCTTAGTGGTAGGGTTGGGGAAGGACAATGAGCAGTTCTTC. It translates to CASSLVVGLGKDNEQFF.

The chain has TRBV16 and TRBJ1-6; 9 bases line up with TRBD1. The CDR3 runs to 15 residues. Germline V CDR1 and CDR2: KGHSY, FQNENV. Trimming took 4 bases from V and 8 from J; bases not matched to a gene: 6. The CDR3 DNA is TGTGCCAGCAGCCCTCAGGGACAGGGCCATTCACCCCTCCACTTT. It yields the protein CASSPQGQGHSPLHF.

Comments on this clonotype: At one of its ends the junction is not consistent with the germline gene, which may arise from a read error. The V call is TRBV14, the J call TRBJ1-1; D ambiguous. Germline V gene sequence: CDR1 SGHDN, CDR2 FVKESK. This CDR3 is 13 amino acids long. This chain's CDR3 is CGSSQSPTRNAFF. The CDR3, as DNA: TGTGGCAGCAGCCAGAGCCCCACCCGGAATGCTTTCTTT.

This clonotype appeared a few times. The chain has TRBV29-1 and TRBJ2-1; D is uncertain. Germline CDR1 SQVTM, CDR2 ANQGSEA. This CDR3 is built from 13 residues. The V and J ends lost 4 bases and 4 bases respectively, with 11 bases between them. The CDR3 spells CSVAATTYNEQFF. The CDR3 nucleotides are TGCAGCGTTGCCGCTACTACATACAATGAGCAGTTCTTC.

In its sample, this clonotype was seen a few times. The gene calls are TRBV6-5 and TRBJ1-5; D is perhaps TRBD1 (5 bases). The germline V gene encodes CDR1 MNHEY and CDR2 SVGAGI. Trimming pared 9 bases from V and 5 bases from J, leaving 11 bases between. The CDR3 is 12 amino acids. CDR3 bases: TGTGCCAGTAAGACGGGGGATCAGCCCCAGCATTTT. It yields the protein CASKTGDQPQHF.

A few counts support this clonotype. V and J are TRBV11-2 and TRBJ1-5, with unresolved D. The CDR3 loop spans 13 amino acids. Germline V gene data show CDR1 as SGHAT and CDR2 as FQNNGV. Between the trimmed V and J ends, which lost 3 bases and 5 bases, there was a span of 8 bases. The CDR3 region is CASSFNPDQPQHF. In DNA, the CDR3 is TGTGCCAGCAGCTTTAACCCGGATCAGCCCCAGCATTTT.

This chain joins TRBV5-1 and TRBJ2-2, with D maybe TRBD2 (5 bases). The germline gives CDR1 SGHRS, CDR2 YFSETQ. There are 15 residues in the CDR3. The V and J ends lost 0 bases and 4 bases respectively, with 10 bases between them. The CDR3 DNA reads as TGCGCCAGCAGCTTGGAGACTACGGGCACCGGGGAGCTGTTTTTT. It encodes CASSLETTGTGELFF.

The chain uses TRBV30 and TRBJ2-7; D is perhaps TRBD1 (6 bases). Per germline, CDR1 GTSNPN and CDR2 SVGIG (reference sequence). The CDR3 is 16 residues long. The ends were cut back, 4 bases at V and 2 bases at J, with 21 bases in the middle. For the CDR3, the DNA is TGTGCCTGGACGACCCCTCCGGGACAAAAAACCTACGAGCAGTACTTC. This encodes CAWTTPPGQKTYEQYF.

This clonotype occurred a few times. This CDR3 reads CASSVAGGASYEQYF. In DNA form, the CDR3 reads TGTGCCAGCAGCGTCGCGGGGGGGGCATCCTACGAGCAGTACTTC. V usage is TRBV9 and J usage is TRBJ2-7, with 9 bases identical to TRBD2. Germline trimming cut 2 bases from V and 1 base from J; bases unmatched to any gene: 4. The CDR3 sequence is 15 residues long. From germline, CDR1 is SGDLS and CDR2 YYNGEE.

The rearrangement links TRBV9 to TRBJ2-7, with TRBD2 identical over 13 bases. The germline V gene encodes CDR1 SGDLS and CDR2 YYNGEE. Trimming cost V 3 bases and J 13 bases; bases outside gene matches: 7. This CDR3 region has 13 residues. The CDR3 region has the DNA TGTGCCAGCAGCGGGGGGACTAGCGGGACTCTATACTTC. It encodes CASSGGTSGTLYF.

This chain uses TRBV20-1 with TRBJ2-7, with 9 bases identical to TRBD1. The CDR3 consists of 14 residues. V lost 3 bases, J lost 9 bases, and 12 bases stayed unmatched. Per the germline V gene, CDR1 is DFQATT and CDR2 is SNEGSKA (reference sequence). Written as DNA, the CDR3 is TGCAGTGCTAGGTACGGGACAGGGTCCTCAGTGCAGTACTTC. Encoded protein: CSARYGTGSSVQYF.

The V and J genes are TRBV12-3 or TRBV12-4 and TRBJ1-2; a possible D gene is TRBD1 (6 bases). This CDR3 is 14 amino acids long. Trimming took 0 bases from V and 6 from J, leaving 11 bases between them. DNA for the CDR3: TGTGCCAGCAGTTTAGCACAGGGTTTCAATGGCTACACCTTC. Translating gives CASSLAQGFNGYTF.